This is a list of T cell receptor beta chains from one sample in a study of Ad26.COV2.S vaccination and SARS-CoV-2 variants. Clones were sequenced by immunoSEQ multiplex PCR, and TCRdb holds only the in-frame ones, with some missing. Of about 350,000 clones in the sample, approximately 86% were seen once. The sample consisted of peripheral blood, taken in a trial of Ad26.COV2.S vaccine versus placebo. These receptors originate from a person between 18 and 65 years old who received the Ad26.COV2.S COVID-19 vaccine or a placebo. Both conserved end residues are part of each CDR3. The order of the fields is V gene, D gene, J gene, clone size, CDR3 protein, CDR3 DNA. D genes are given only for firm matches. Not all rows give a size; the values are once, few, many and, for expanded clones, a class.

V: TRBV27
D: TRBD1
J: TRBJ1-2
size: .
CDR3: CASSTRGQGDLFGYTF
DNA: TGTGCCAGCAGTACCCGAGGACAGGGGGATCTTTTTGGCTACACCTTC

V: TRBV7-2
D: .
J: TRBJ1-5
size: .
CDR3: CASSWGAGSVSNQPQHF
DNA: TGTGCCAGCAGCTGGGGGGCGGGATCGGTTAGCAATCAGCCCCAGCATTTT

V: TRBV9
D: .
J: TRBJ2-1
size: .
CDR3: CASSVLGYNEQFF
DNA: TGTGCCAGCAGCGTCCTAGGCTACAATGAGCAGTTCTTC

V: TRBV7-9
D: .
J: TRBJ2-7
size: .
CDR3: CASSLGLGGYEQYF
DNA: TGTGCCAGCAGCTTAGGCCTGGGGGGCTACGAGCAGTACTTC

V: TRBV5-1
D: .
J: TRBJ2-3
size: .
CDR3: CASSRNRLTDTQYF
DNA: TGCGCCAGCAGCCGAAATAGACTTACAGATACGCAGTATTTT

V: TRBV18
D: .
J: TRBJ2-7
size: .
CDR3: CASSPQGTSYEQYF
DNA: TGTGCCAGCTCACCACAGGGGACCTCCTACGAGCAGTACTTC

V: TRBV19
D: .
J: TRBJ1-1
size: few
CDR3: CASSRAEGPGLAFF
DNA: TGTGCCAGTAGTAGGGCCGAGGGACCGGGGTTAGCTTTCTTT

V: TRBV5-1
D: .
J: TRBJ2-1
size: .
CDR3: CASSLGDLYNEQFF
DNA: TGCGCCAGCAGCTTGGGGGACCTCTACAATGAGCAGTTCTTC

V: TRBV5-1
D: .
J: TRBJ2-5
size: .
CDR3: CASRRRPGVQETQYF
DNA: TGCGCCAGCAGGAGACGGCCAGGAGTCCAAGAGACCCAGTACTTC

V: TRBV19
D: .
J: TRBJ2-4
size: once
CDR3: CASSIDMRQAQNIQYF
DNA: TGTGCCAGTAGTATAGATATGAGACAGGCCCAAAACATTCAGTACTTC

V: TRBV27
D: TRBD1
J: TRBJ1-2
size: once
CDR3: CASSRVGQGGYGYTF
DNA: TGTGCCAGCAGTCGGGTGGGACAGGGAGGCTATGGCTACACCTTC

V: TRBV5-1
D: .
J: TRBJ2-7
size: .
CDR3: CASSPPNDPYEQYF
DNA: TGCGCCAGCAGCCCCCCGAATGACCCCTACGAGCAGTACTTC

V: TRBV7-8
D: .
J: TRBJ2-7
size: .
CDR3: CASSYGTLSYEQYF
DNA: TGTGCCAGCAGTTACGGGACGCTCTCCTACGAGCAGTACTTC

V: TRBV4-1
D: .
J: TRBJ2-1
size: .
CDR3: CASSQAAGSYNEQFF
DNA: TGCGCCAGCAGCCAAGCGGCGGGGTCCTACAATGAGCAGTTCTTC

V: TRBV19
D: .
J: TRBJ1-4
size: once
CDR3: CASEGSATNEKLFF
DNA: TGTGCCAGTGAAGGCTCGGCAACTAATGAAAAACTGTTTTTT

V: TRBV10-3
D: TRBD2
J: TRBJ2-5
size: .
CDR3: CAISESGLAGTQETQYF
DNA: TGTGCCATCAGTGAGTCGGGACTAGCGGGAACACAAGAGACCCAGTACTTC

V: TRBV23-1
D: .
J: TRBJ2-7
size: .
CDR3: CASSQSTGRVYEQYF
DNA: TGCGCCAGCAGTCAATCGACAGGGAGGGTCTACGAGCAGTACTTC

V: TRBV28
D: TRBD2
J: TRBJ2-1
size: .
CDR3: CASRPYGLAGGINEQFF
DNA: TGTGCCAGCAGGCCTTACGGACTAGCGGGAGGGATAAATGAGCAGTTCTTC

V: TRBV6-2/TRBV6-3
D: .
J: TRBJ2-7
size: .
CDR3: CASSPRGNYEQYF
DNA: TGTGCCAGCAGTCCCAGGGGCAACTACGAGCAGTACTTC

V: TRBV19
D: .
J: TRBJ1-2
size: .
CDR3: CASSYQEGGYTF
DNA: TGTGCCAGTAGTTACCAGGAGGGTGGCTACACCTTC

V: TRBV7-2
D: .
J: TRBJ1-6
size: .
CDR3: CASSQRDSNNSPLHF
DNA: TGTGCCAGCAGCCAAAGAGACAGTAATAATTCACCCCTCCACTTT

V: TRBV19
D: TRBD1
J: TRBJ2-1
size: .
CDR3: CASSIHRGSNEQFF
DNA: TGTGCCAGTAGTATACACAGGGGGTCCAATGAGCAGTTCTTC

V: TRBV5-6
D: .
J: TRBJ2-1
size: once
CDR3: CASSFAVGEQFF
DNA: TGTGCCAGCAGCTTCGCAGTTGGTGAGCAGTTCTTC

V: TRBV11-2
D: .
J: TRBJ2-3
size: .
CDR3: CASSLIWAQYF
DNA: TGTGCCAGCAGCTTAATTTGGGCGCAGTATTTT

V: TRBV28
D: .
J: TRBJ2-1
size: .
CDR3: CASSFPPQEQFF
DNA: TGTGCCAGCAGTTTTCCACCACAGGAGCAGTTCTTC